A single sample is the source of the 5 T cell receptor beta chains below, sequenced in a study of naive and memory T cell subsets. An oligonucleotide containing a UMI was ligated to the 3' end of TCR cDNA. Amplification of ligated cDNA took four PCR rounds with SP2 and nested alpha and beta constant primers. Each CDR3 protein gets one entry after TCRdb re-called the 5' RACE reads with MiXCR. The table has 25,000 to 35,000 distinct CDR3 sequences, 16% seen once; the top ten hold 2.6%. These receptor sequences come from a female donor in good health.

V gene TRBV4-1 combines with J gene TRBJ2-7; perhaps TRBD2 as D (6 bases). There are 14 residues in the CDR3. V dropped 0 bases and J dropped 4 bases, with 10 bases sitting between them. The germline V gene encodes CDR1 MGHRA and CDR2 YSYEKL. As DNA, the CDR3 is TGCGCCAGCAGCCAAGACAGGGAGGTATACGAGCAGTACTTC. Translation: CASSQDREVYEQYF.

This clonotype turned up a few times. The chain combines TRBV6-6 with TRBJ1-2; possible D gene TRBD1, 6 bases. This CDR3 has 15 residues. Germline lookup yields CDR1 MNHNY and CDR2 SVGAGI (reference sequence). Trimming cost V 5 bases and J 1 base, with 14 bases left between them. CDR3 region: CASSAGQRVNYGYTF. CDR3 coding DNA: TGTGCCAGCAGTGCCGGACAGAGGGTTAACTATGGCTACACCTTC.

This chain links TRBV29-1 with TRBJ1-1, with 7 bases lining up with TRBD1. With V trimmed by 7 bases and J by 10 bases, 9 bases remained unmatched. In germline, CDR1 is SQVTM, CDR2 ANQGSEA. CDR3 length: 11 residues. CDR3 DNA: TGCAGCGCAGGAGGGAGGGGGCGAGCTTTCTTT. Amino acids: CSAGGRGRAFF.

This clonotype occurred a few times. V and J are TRBV29-1 and TRBJ1-5; a possible D gene is TRBD1 (5 bases). The germline CDR1 and CDR2 sequences are SQVTM and ANQGSEA. Between the trimmed V and J ends, which lost 0 bases and 2 bases, there was a span of 11 bases. This CDR3 is built from 15 residues. The CDR3 here is CSVEEAGKGNQPQHF. The CDR3, as DNA: TGCAGCGTTGAAGAGGCAGGGAAGGGCAATCAGCCCCAGCATTTT.

The V and J genes are TRBV7-9 and TRBJ1-1; D is perhaps TRBD1 (5 bases). Germline V gene lookup returns CDR1 SEHNR and CDR2 FQNEAQ (reference sequence). The CDR3 totals 15 residues. The V end lost 5 bases, the J end lost 0 bases, and 13 bases lay between the germline ends. CDR3 protein: CASSPHRNVNTEAFF. The CDR3 nucleotides read TGTGCCAGCAGCCCTCACAGGAACGTGAACACTGAAGCTTTCTTT.